The present entry profiles one T cell receptor beta chain with its context. Its target is not known. Data came from immunoSEQ multiplex PCR; TCRdb stores just in-frame clones and leaves some out. The sample has over a million clones, around 95% seen once; the top ten hold about 1%. The sample belongs to a study of shared clonotypes between healthy human individuals. Study-wide points: The study found about 5% of naive CD4 clonotypes shared across a few donors. Compared with memory subsets, naive subsets generally had larger estimated richness.

The CDR3 has 16 residues. The V end was cut by 5 bases, the J end by 5 bases, with 21 bases between. Looked up from germline, CDR1 is SGHAT and CDR2 is FQNNGV. Recent acute infections and vaccinations were absent in the healthy HIV-negative adult donors. The investigators split CD4+ cells into a CD45RA+ naive subset and a CD45RA-negative memory subset. The receptor's source is a man aged 25-40 years in good health. The sample was naive CD4+ T cells sorted from blood. The subset is: CD45RA+ positively selected. V is TRBV11-2 and J is TRBJ2-5; D is possibly TRBD2 (6 bases). As DNA, the CDR3 is TGTGCCAGCAGCCGTAGCGGCCAGGGCCATCGGGAGACCCAGTACTTC. This gives the protein CASSRSGQGHRETQYF.